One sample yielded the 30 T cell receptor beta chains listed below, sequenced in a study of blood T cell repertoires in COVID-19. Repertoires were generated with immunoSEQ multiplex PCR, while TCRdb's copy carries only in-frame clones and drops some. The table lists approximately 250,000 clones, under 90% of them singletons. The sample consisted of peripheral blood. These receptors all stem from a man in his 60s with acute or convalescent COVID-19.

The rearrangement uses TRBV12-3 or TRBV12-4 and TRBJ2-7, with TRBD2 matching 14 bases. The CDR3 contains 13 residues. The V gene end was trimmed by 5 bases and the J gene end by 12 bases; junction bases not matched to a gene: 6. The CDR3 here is CASSKTSGGAMYF. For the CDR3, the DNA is TGTGCCAGCAGTAAGACTAGCGGGGGGGCTATGTACTTC.

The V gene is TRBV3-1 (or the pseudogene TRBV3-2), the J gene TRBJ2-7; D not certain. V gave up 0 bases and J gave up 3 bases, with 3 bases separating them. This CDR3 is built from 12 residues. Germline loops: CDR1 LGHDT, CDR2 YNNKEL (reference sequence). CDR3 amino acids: CASSQDLYEQYF. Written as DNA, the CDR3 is TGTGCCAGCAGCCAAGATCTCTACGAGCAGTACTTC.

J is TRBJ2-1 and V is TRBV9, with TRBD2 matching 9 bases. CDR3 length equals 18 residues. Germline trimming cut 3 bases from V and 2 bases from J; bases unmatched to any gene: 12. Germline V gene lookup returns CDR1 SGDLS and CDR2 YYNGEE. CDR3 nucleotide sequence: TGTGCCAGCAGCGCCGGAGGGCGGGGGGGCCTGGCCTACAATGAGCAGTTCTTC. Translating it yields CASSAGGRGGLAYNEQFF.

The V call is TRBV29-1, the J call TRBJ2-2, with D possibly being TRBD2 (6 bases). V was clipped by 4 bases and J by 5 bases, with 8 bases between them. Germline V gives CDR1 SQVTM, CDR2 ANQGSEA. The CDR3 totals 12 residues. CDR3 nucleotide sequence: TGCAGCGTTGCTGGAGGGACCGGGGAGCTGTTTTTT. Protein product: CSVAGGTGELFF.

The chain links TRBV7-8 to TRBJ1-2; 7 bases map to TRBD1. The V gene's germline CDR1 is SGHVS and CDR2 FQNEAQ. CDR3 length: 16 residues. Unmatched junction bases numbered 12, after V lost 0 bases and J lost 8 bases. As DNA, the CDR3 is TGTGCCAGCAGCTTAGCGGGACAGATAGGGACGGGAGGCTACACCTTC. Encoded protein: CASSLAGQIGTGGYTF.

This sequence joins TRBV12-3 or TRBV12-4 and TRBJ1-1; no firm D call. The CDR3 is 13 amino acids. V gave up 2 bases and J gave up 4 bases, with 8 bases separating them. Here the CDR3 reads CASSLLEFTEAFF. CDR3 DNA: TGTGCCAGCAGTTTATTGGAGTTCACTGAAGCTTTCTTT.

CDR3 residues: CASSFLQEQETQYF. CDR3 nucleotide sequence: TGTGCCAGCAGTTTCCTCCAGGAACAAGAGACCCAGTACTTC. This rearrangement joins TRBV27 to TRBJ2-5; D remains unclear. This CDR3 is built from 14 residues. V was pared by 3 bases and J by 2 bases, with 10 bases between. Germline V CDR1 and CDR2: MNHEY, SMNVEV (reference sequence).

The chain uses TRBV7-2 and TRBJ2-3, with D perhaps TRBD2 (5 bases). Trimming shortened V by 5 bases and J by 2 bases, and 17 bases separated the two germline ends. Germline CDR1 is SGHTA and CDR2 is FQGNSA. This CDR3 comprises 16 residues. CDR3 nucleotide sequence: TGTGCCAGCAGCCCTGGTAGTAGCGCGAACACAGATACGCAGTATTTT. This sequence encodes CASSPGSSANTDTQYF.

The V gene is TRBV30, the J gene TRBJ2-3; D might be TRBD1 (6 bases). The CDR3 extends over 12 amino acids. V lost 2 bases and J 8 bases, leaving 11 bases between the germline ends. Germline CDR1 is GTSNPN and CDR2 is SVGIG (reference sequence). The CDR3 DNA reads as TGTGCCTGGAGTCCGGACAGCGCTACGCAGTATTTT. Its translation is CAWSPDSATQYF. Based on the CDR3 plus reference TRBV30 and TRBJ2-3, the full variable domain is SQTIHQWPATLVQPVGSPLSLECTVEGTSNPNLYWYRQAAGRGLQLLFYSVGIGQISSEVPQNLSASRPQDRQFILSSKKLLLSDSGFYLCAWSPDSATQYFGPGTRLTVL.

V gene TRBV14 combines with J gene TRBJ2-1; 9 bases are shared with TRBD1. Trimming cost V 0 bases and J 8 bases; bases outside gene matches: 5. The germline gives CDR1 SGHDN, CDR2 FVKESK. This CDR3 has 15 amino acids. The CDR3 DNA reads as TGTGCCAGCAGCCAAGACCCCACAGGGGGCGATGAGCAGTTCTTC. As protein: CASSQDPTGGDEQFF.

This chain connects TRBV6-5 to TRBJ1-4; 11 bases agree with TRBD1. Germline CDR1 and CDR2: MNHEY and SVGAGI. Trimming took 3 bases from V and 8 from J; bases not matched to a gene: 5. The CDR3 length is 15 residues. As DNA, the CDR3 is TGTGCCAGCAGTTATTCGGGACAGGGGGACGAAAAACTGTTTTTT. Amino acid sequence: CASSYSGQGDEKLFF.

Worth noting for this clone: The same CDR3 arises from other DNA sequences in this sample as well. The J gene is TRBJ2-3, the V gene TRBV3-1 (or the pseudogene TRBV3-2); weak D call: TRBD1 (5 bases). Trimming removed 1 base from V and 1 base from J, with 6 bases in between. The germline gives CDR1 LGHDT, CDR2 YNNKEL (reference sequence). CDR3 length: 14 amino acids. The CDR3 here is CASSQGGGTDTQYF. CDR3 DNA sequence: TGTGCCAGCAGCCAAGGGGGCGGCACAGATACGCAGTATTTT.

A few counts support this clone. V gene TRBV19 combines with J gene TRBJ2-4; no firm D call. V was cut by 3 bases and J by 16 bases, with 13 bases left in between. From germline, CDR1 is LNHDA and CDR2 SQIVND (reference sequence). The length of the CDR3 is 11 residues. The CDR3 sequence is CASSIGHIPYF. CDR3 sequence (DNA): TGTGCCAGTAGTATTGGCCACATCCCCTACTTC.

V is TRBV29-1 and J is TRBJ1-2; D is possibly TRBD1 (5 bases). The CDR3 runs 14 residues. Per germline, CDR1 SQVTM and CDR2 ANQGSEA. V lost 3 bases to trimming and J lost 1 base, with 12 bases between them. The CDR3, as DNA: TGCAGCGTTGAGAGACAGTCTGTTAACTATGGCTACACCTTC. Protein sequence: CSVERQSVNYGYTF.

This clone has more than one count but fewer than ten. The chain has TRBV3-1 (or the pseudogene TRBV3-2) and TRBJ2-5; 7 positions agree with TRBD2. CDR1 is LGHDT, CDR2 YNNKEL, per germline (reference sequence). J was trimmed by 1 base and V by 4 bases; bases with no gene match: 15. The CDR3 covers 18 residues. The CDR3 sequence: CASSLQPPGTTFQETQYF. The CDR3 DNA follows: TGTGCCAGCAGCCTTCAGCCCCCCGGGACTACCTTCCAAGAGACCCAGTACTTC.

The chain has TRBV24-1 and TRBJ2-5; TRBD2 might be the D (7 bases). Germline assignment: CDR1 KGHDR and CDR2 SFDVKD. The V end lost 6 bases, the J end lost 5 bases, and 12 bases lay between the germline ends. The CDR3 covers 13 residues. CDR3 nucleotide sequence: TGTGCCACCAGTAGAGGGAGGGGGGAGACCCAGTACTTC. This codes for CATSRGRGETQYF.

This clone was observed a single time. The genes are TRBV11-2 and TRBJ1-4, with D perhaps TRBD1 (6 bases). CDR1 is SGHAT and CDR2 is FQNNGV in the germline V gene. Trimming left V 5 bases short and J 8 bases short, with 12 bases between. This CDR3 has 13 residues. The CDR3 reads CASSGQLREKLFF. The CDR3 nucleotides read TGTGCCAGCAGCGGACAGCTTCGAGAAAAACTGTTTTTT. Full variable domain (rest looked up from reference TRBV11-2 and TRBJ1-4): EAGVAQSPRYKIIEKRQSVAFWCNPISGHATLYWYQQILGQGPKLLIQFQNNGVVDDSQLPKDRFSAERLKGVDSTLKIQPAKLEDSAVYLCASSGQLREKLFFGSGTQLSVL.

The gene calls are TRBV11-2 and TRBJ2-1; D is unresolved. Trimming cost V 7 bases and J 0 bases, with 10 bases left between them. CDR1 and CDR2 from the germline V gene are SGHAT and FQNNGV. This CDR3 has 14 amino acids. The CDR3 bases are TGTGCCAGCACCGAGACATTCTCCTACAATGAGCAGTTCTTC. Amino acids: CASTETFSYNEQFF.

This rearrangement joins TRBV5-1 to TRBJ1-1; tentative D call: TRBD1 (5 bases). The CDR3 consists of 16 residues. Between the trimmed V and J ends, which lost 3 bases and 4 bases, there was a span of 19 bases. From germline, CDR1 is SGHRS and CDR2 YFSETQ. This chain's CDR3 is CASSSQGLRLVTEAFF. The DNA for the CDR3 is TGCGCCAGCAGCTCCCAGGGTTTACGGCTGGTCACTGAAGCTTTCTTT.

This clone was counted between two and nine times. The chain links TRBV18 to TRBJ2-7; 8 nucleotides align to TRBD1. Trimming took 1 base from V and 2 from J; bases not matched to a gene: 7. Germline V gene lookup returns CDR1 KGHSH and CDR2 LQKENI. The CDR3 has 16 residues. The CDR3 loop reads CASSPRTGGSAYEQYF. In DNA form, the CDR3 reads TGTGCCAGCTCACCACGTACAGGGGGGTCCGCCTACGAGCAGTACTTC. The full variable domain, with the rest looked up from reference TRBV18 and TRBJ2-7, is NAGVMQNPRHLVRRRGQEARLRCSPMKGHSHVYWYRQLPEEGLKFMVYLQKENIIDESGMPKERFSAEFPKEGPSILRIQQVVRGDSAAYFCASSPRTGGSAYEQYFGPGTRLTVT.

CDR3 bases: TGTGCCAGCCTGCGGGAGGGCAAAAATGAGCAGTTCTTC. Translating it yields CASLREGKNEQFF. This chain uses TRBV25-1 with TRBJ2-1; TRBD2 aligns across 9 bases. The CDR3 loop spans 13 amino acids. J was trimmed by 7 bases and V by 8 bases; bases with no gene match: 6. Germline lookup yields CDR1 MGHDK and CDR2 SYGVNS.

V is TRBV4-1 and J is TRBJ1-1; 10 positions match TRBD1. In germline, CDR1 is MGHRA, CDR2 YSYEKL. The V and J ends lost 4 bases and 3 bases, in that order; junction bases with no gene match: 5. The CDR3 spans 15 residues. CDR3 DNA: TGCGCCAGCAGCCGCGAAGGGACAGGGGACACTGAAGCTTTCTTT. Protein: CASSREGTGDTEAFF.

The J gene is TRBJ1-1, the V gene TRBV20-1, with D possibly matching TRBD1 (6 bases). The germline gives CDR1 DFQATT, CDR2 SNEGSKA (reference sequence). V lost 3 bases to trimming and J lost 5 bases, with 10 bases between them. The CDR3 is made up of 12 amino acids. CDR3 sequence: CSASNGQTEAFF. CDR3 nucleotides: TGCAGTGCTAGTAATGGACAGACTGAAGCTTTCTTT.

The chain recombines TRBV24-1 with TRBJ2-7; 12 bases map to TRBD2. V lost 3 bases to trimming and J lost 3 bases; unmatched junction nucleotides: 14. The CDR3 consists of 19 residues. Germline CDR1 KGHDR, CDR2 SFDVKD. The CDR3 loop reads CATSDPGATSGSFHYEQYF. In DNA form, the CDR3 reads TGTGCCACCAGTGATCCGGGGGCGACTAGCGGGAGCTTCCACTACGAGCAGTACTTC.

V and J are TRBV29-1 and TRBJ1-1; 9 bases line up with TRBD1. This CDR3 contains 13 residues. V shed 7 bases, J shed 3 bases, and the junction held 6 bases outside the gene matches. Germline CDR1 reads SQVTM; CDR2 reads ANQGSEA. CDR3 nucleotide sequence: TGCAGCGCCCACAGGGGGCCGGACACTGAAGCTTTCTTT. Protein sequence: CSAHRGPDTEAFF.

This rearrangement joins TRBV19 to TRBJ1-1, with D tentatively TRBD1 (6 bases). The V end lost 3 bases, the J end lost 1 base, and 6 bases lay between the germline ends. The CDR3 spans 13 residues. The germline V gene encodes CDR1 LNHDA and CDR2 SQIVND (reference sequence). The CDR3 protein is CASSMGANTEAFF. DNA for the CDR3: TGTGCCAGTAGTATGGGGGCGAACACTGAAGCTTTCTTT.

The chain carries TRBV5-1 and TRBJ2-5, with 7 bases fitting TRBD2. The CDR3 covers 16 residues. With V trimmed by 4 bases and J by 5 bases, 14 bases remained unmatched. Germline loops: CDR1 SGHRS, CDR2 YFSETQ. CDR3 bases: TGCGCCAGCAGCGGCCGCCGGGGACTAAGCGGGGAGACCCAGTACTTC. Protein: CASSGRRGLSGETQYF.

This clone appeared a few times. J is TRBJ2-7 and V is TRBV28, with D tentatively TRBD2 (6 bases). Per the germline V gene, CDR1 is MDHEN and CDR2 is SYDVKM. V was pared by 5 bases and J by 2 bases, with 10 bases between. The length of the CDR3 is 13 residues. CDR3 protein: CASSNREPYEQYF. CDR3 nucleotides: TGTGCCAGCAGTAACCGGGAGCCCTACGAGCAGTACTTC. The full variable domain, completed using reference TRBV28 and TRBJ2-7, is DVKVTQSSRYLVKRTGEKVFLECVQDMDHENMFWYRQDPGLGLRLIYFSYDVKMKEKGDIPEGYSVSREKKERFSLILESASTNQTSMYLCASSNREPYEQYFGPGTRLTVT.

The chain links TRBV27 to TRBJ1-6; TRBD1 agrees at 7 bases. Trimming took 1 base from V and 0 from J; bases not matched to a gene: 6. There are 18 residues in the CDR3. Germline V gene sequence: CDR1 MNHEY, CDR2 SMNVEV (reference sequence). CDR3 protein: CASSLFPGQSSYNSPLHF. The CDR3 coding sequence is TGTGCCAGCAGTTTATTTCCGGGACAGAGCTCCTATAATTCACCCCTCCACTTT.

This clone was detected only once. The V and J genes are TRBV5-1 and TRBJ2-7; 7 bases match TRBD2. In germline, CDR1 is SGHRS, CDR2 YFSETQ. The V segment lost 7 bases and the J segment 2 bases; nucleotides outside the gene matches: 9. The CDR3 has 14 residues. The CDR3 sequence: CASSSGGPPYEQYF. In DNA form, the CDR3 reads TGCGCCAGCTCATCGGGGGGACCCCCCTACGAGCAGTACTTC. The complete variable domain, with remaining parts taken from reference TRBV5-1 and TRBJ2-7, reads KAGVTQTPRYLIKTRGQQVTLSCSPISGHRSVSWYQQTPGQGLQFLFEYFSETQRNKGNFPGRFSGRQFSNSRSEMNVSTLELGDSALYLCASSSGGPPYEQYFGPGTRLTVT.